This TCR beta chain was identified during a study of neurological immune-mediated disorders (dated by TCRdb to between 2018 and 2021). Concerning the study at large: Among the approximately 35 multiple sclerosis patients, relapsing-remitting MS accounted for around 30 and secondary progressive MS accounted for 3. The study compared peripheral blood TCR-beta repertoires of HTLV-I-associated myelopathy (HAM/TSP) patients, multiple sclerosis patients and healthy controls using UMI-based sequencing. The roughly 110 TCR-beta libraries covered PBMC samples along with longitudinal samples, technical triplicates, and paired sorted CD4+ and CD8+ T-cell subsets. Of the approximately 70 subjects in the cohort, approximately 15 were HAM/TSP patients, about 34 were multiple sclerosis patients, and some 20 were healthy controls. Summary of the overall study and its limitations: In a phylogenetic analysis, the repertoires of 18 out of 34 MS patients fell into a single cluster of related CDR3 sequences, pointing to a possible signature at the repertoire level. Expanded clones from different subjects shared no identical CDR3 amino acid sequences, which suggests that TCR-beta repertoires were private in all groups. The highest TCR clonal expansion was observed in HAM/TSP patients, whereas the lowest was observed in MS patients, even when compared with healthy controls. No association of the MS cluster with clinical or MRI features was observed, and the need for larger cohorts was stated by the authors.

The table lists this clonotype with many counts. The antigen it recognizes is unknown. No much larger clone is present one base from it, and per-base qualities are unavailable. From the germline V gene (reference sequence), CDR1 is DFQATT and CDR2 is SNEGSKA. V loses 6 bases, J loses 0 bases, and the germline ends lie 10 bases apart. The CDR3 has 13 amino acids, counting the end cysteine and phenylalanine. Only the CDR3 DNA is retained, 39 bases long and in frame from the first base. To synthesize cDNA, template-switch 5'RACE was performed with a primer carrying a 10-nucleotide random unique molecular identifier so that each TCR transcript was tagged. Each sequencing run produced over 160 million TCR-beta sequences covering 15-18 subjects. Total RNA was extracted with the RNeasy kit. TCR-beta VDJ regions were amplified with primers for the TCR constant region and the 5'RACE anchor, using the KAPA Real-time Library Amplification kit. A first PCR added sample indexes and Illumina adaptors, and a second PCR then raised library yield. After purification with Ampure beads, the TCR product of roughly 650 bp was size-selected on a 2% E-gel SizeSelection system. Before pooling, library quality was checked on a Bioanalyzer, concentration was measured with Qubit, and libraries were quantified with the Kapa Library Quantification kit. Paired-end 2 x 150 bp sequencing of the libraries was performed on an Illumina HiSeq 2500. To increase sequence diversity, roughly 24-31% phiX was spiked into each library pool. The authors processed their data as follows. Quality-filtered reads were processed with the UMI-based MiGEC pipeline, and over 75% of raw TCR sequences were removed by the MiGEC pipeline during error correction. IMGT germline references were used for alignment of VDJ genes, and clonotypes were defined by a unique CDR3 amino acid sequence together with V-J genes. Clonal expansion, Shannon diversity, and CDR3 relatedness (CalcPairwiseDistances, ClusterSamples) were evaluated with VDJtools, and phylogenetic trees were built with CLCbio workbench. Clones with at least 8 unique UMIs were defined as expanded, with this threshold being based on coefficient-of-variation modelling across technical triplicates. TCRdb trimmed public reads at Q25 via fastp, called clones via MiXCR and kept in-frame beta chains. Rows with a matching CDR3 protein are joined into one entry that keeps the most common DNA and genes. The V and J calls and clone size come from TCRdb's table, not from the authors' own analysis. This sample comprises tens of thousands of distinct CDR3 sequences, 4.5% to 7% of them detected only once. The ten largest clones capture approximately 1.5% of the sample.

Sorted-subset TCR libraries were prepared from about a million sorted CD4+ or CD8+ T cells. The multiple sclerosis patients were enrolled in a US clinical protocol that evaluated disease progression with magnetic resonance imaging. Peripheral blood was subjected to Ficoll-Hypaque density gradient centrifugation to isolate PBMCs, which were then cryopreserved in liquid nitrogen. The study also sequenced paired sorted CD4+ and CD8+ subsets from healthy controls, HAM/TSP patients and MS patients. This clonotype originated in a woman between 18 and 29 years old with multiple sclerosis. The sample was CD4+ T cells from blood. The rearranged chain carries TRBV20-1 and TRBJ2-3; no D gene call is confident. The DNA sequence follows: TGCAGTGCCGACGGCGGAAGCACAGATACGCAGTATTTT. Translated, this is CSADGGSTDTQYF.